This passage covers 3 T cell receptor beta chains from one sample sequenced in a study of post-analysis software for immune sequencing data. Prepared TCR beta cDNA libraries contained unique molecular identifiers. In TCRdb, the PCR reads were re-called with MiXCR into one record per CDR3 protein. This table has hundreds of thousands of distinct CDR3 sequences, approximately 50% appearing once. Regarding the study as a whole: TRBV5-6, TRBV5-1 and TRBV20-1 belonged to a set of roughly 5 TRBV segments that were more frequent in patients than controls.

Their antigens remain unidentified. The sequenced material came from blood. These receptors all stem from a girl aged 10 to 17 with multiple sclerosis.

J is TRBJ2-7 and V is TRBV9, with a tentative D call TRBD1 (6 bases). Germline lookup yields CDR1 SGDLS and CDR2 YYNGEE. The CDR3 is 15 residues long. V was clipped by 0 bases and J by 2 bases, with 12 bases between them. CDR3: CASSVGAQGAYEQYF. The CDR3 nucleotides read TGTGCCAGCAGCGTAGGAGCACAGGGAGCCTACGAGCAGTACTTC.

Here the CDR3 reads CASSPELAGNEQFF. As DNA, the CDR3 is TGTGCCAGCAGTCCCGAGTTGGCAGGGAATGAGCAGTTCTTC. The V and J genes are TRBV12-3 or TRBV12-4 and TRBJ2-1; D perhaps matches TRBD1 (5 bases). The V end was cut by 5 bases, the J end by 7 bases, with 15 bases between. This CDR3 comprises 14 residues.

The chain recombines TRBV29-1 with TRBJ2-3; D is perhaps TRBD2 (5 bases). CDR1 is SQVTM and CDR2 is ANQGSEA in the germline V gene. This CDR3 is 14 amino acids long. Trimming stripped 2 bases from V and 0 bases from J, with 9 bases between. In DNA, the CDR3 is TGCAGCGTTGAATCGGGGTTAAGCACAGATACGCAGTATTTT. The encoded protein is CSVESGLSTDTQYF.